The 16 T cell receptor beta chains presented below share a single source sample, sequenced in a study of T cell responses to AZD1222 COVID-19 vaccine. Using immunoSEQ multiplex PCR, the repertoire was profiled, and TCRdb retains in-frame clones only, with some absent. The sample holds around 130,000 clones; 90% to 95% are singletons and the top ten take roughly 7.2%. Here the sequenced sample was peripheral blood, taken on day 0 of AZD1222 vaccination. All receptors derive from an adult in good health.

V and J are TRBV5-8 and TRBJ1-5; no firm D call. CDR3 length: 14 amino acids. V lost 6 bases to trimming and J lost 0 bases, with 10 bases between them. Germline V gene sequence: CDR1 SGHTS, CDR2 YDEGEE. The CDR3 here is CASKKGYSNQPQHF. DNA for the CDR3: TGTGCCAGCAAGAAGGGTTATAGCAATCAGCCCCAGCATTTT.

The V call is TRBV19, the J call TRBJ2-1; D unresolved. Germline lookup yields CDR1 LNHDA and CDR2 SQIVND (reference sequence). V gave up 4 bases and J gave up 0 bases, with 13 bases separating them. CDR3 length: 16 residues. This chain's CDR3 is CASSSPASASYNEQFF. As DNA, the CDR3 is TGTGCCAGTAGTAGCCCCGCAAGCGCCTCCTACAATGAGCAGTTCTTC.

The rearrangement joins TRBV18 to TRBJ2-1; D remains unclear. CDR1 KGHSH and CDR2 LQKENI come from the germline V gene. Trimming pared 1 base from V and 5 bases from J, leaving 9 bases between. CDR3 length equals 14 residues. The CDR3 is CASSPQWSNNEQFF. DNA of the CDR3: TGTGCCAGCTCACCACAATGGTCCAACAATGAGCAGTTCTTC.

The chain joins TRBV7-9 to TRBJ1-1, with D maybe TRBD1 (5 bases). The V end lost 2 bases, the J end lost 8 bases, and 18 bases lay between the germline ends. There are 15 residues in the CDR3. Germline values: CDR1 SEHNR, CDR2 FQNEAQ (reference sequence). The CDR3 DNA reads TGTGCCAGCAGCTTAATTGGCAGGGAGAAATCGGAAGCTTTCTTT. It encodes CASSLIGREKSEAFF.

This chain joins TRBV6-2 or TRBV6-3 and TRBJ2-7; 7 positions match TRBD2. Looked up from germline, CDR1 is MNHEY and CDR2 is SVGEGT. J lost 4 bases, V lost 4 bases, and 10 bases had no gene match. This CDR3 has 15 residues. The CDR3: CASSLDGGSSYEQYF. For the CDR3, the DNA is TGTGCCAGCAGTTTGGACGGCGGGAGTAGTTACGAGCAGTACTTC.

This rearrangement joins TRBV24-1 to TRBJ2-7; 13 bases match TRBD2. In germline, CDR1 is KGHDR, CDR2 SFDVKD. This CDR3 contains 17 residues. Germline trimming cut 4 bases from V and 2 bases from J; bases unmatched to any gene: 7. CDR3 loop: CATSDPHGTSGTYEQYF. CDR3 coding DNA: TGTGCCACCAGTGACCCTCACGGGACTAGCGGGACCTACGAGCAGTACTTC.

The chain uses TRBV19 and TRBJ2-3, with 12 bases fitting TRBD2. CDR3 length equals 15 residues. The V segment lost 4 bases and the J segment 4 bases; nucleotides outside the gene matches: 3. Germline loops: CDR1 LNHDA, CDR2 SQIVND (reference sequence). CDR3 sequence reads: CASSKLAGGPDTQYF. In nucleotides, the CDR3 is TGTGCCAGTAGTAAACTAGCGGGAGGCCCAGATACGCAGTATTTT. The variable domain in full, with the rest retrieved from reference TRBV19 and TRBJ2-3, is DGGITQSPKYLFRKEGQNVTLSCEQNLNHDAMYWYRQDPGQGLRLIYYSQIVNDFQKGDIAEGYSVSREKKESFPLTVTSAQKNPTAFYLCASSKLAGGPDTQYFGPGTRLTVL.

V and J are TRBV24-1 and TRBJ2-1; TRBD2 matches at 13 bases. The J segment lost 7 bases and the V segment lost 4 bases, leaving 6 bases of the junction unmatched. Per the germline V gene, CDR1 is KGHDR and CDR2 is SFDVKD. The CDR3 runs 16 residues. The CDR3 DNA sequence: TGTGCCACCAGTGACTGGACTAGCGGGAGAGGTAATGAGCAGTTCTTC. The encoded protein is CATSDWTSGRGNEQFF.

The V call is TRBV2, the J call TRBJ2-7; TRBD2 matches at 12 bases. Germline V lookup: CDR1 SNHLY, CDR2 FYNNEI. V lost 6 bases, J lost 3 bases, and 6 bases stayed unmatched. CDR3 length equals 15 residues. The CDR3 DNA reads TGTGCCAGCAGGATGGGGACTAGCGGGTTCTACGAGCAGTACTTC. It encodes CASRMGTSGFYEQYF. Based on the CDR3 plus reference TRBV2 and TRBJ2-7, the full variable domain is EPEVTQTPSHQVTQMGQEVILRCVPISNHLYFYWYRQILGQKVEFLVSFYNNEISEKSEIFDDQFSVERPDGSNFTLKIRSTKLEDSAMYFCASRMGTSGFYEQYFGPGTRLTVT.

This rearrangement joins TRBV3-1 (or the pseudogene TRBV3-2) to TRBJ2-7; TRBD2 matches 11 bases. This CDR3 is built from 15 residues. Germline CDR1 reads LGHDT; CDR2 reads YNNKEL (reference sequence). V was clipped by 3 bases and J by 3 bases; unmatched bases: 4. The CDR3: CASSQTSGTYYEQYF. The CDR3 nucleotides are TGTGCCAGCAGCCAGACTAGCGGGACCTACTACGAGCAGTACTTC.

This clone was seen only once. The chain couples TRBV27 to TRBJ2-1; D ambiguous. The CDR3 extends over 16 amino acids. Germline CDR1 reads MNHEY; CDR2 reads SMNVEV (reference sequence). V was trimmed by 7 bases and J by 0 bases, leaving 16 bases between them. This chain's CDR3 is CASTVSRLSSYNEQFF. The CDR3 DNA reads TGTGCCAGCACCGTTAGCAGGCTCAGCTCCTACAATGAGCAGTTCTTC.

The rearrangement links TRBV5-6 to TRBJ2-4; a possible D gene is TRBD1 (6 bases). With 0 bases removed from V and 4 bases from J, the gap between germline ends came to 11 bases. Germline V gene data show CDR1 as SGHDT and CDR2 as YYEEEE. CDR3 length: 15 residues. The CDR3 is CASSLEARGKNIQYF. DNA of the CDR3: TGTGCCAGCAGCTTGGAGGCCAGGGGAAAAAACATTCAGTACTTC.

The CDR3 DNA sequence: TGCGCCAGCAGCCGGACAGGGGGCTTGTTTGATGAAAAACTGTTTTTT. As protein: CASSRTGGLFDEKLFF. J is TRBJ1-4 and V is TRBV4-1; 11 nucleotides agree with TRBD1. The CDR3 loop spans 16 amino acids. Germline CDR1 and CDR2: MGHRA and YSYEKL. The V gene end was trimmed by 4 bases and the J gene end by 6 bases; junction bases not matched to a gene: 7.

The chain links TRBV19 to TRBJ2-3; D not resolved. V was pared by 3 bases and J by 1 base, with 11 bases between. The CDR3 length is 15 residues. Germline loops: CDR1 LNHDA, CDR2 SQIVND (reference sequence). CDR3 DNA sequence: TGTGCCAGTAGTATCCAAATGCCGGGCACAGATACGCAGTATTTT. Residues: CASSIQMPGTDTQYF.

The chain uses TRBV11-2 and TRBJ2-1, with unresolved D. The CDR3 length is 12 residues. V was pared by 5 bases and J by 9 bases, with 11 bases between. Germline V gene lookup returns CDR1 SGHAT and CDR2 FQNNGV. Written as DNA, the CDR3 is TGTGCCAGCAGCCTTCACTGGCGTGAGCAGTTCTTC. Residues: CASSLHWREQFF.

This rearrangement joins TRBV2 to TRBJ1-2, with TRBD1 as a possible D gene (6 bases). With 2 bases removed from V and 4 bases from J, the gap between germline ends came to 11 bases. Germline assignment: CDR1 SNHLY and CDR2 FYNNEI. The CDR3 length is 14 residues. The CDR3 coding sequence is TGTGCCAGCAGTGAACTCCGGACAGCCTATGGCTACACCTTC. Translation gives CASSELRTAYGYTF.